This TCR beta chain was captured in a study of T cell repertoires in cytomegalovirus infection. Turning to the study itself: Public TCR beta signatures marked donors with CMV infection and the matching HLA. Whole-study results and caveats: CMV-specific TCR beta clonotypes restricted by HLA-C were the ones dominating the ex vivo response. Summed public TCR beta family frequency identified CMV carriers bearing the relevant HLA.

TCRdb processed the reads anew with MiXCR; each CDR3 protein has one entry. The top ten hold more than 20% of the sample, which has approximately 500,000 distinct CDR3 sequences, 16% seen once. Concerning this clonotype itself: Its antigen is not known.

Germline V gene lookup returns CDR1 SGHTA and CDR2 FQGTGA. Trimming took 5 bases from V and 3 from J; bases not matched to a gene: 7. The CDR3 spans 16 residues. The chain carries TRBV7-3 and TRBJ2-2; TRBD1 matches 9 bases. The material sequenced was CD8+ T cells from PBMCs. The sequence was obtained from a human donor in good health (CMV status not recorded). Some clones in this sample may be carry-over from other donors' samples. The CDR3 DNA reads TGTGCCAGCAGCCCAACAGGGGGCCTGTACACCGGGGAGCTGTTTTTT. It translates to CASSPTGGLYTGELFF.